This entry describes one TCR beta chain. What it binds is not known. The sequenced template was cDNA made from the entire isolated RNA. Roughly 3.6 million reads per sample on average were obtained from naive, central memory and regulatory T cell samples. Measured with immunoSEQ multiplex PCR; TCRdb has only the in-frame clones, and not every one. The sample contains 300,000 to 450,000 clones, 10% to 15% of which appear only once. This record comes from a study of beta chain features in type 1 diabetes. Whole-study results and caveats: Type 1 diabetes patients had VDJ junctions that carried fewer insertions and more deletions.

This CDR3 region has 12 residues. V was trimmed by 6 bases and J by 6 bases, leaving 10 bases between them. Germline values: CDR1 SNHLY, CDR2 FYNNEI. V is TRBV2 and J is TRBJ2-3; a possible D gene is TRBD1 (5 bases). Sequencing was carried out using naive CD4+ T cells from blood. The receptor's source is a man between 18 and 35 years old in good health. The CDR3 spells CASSQGLDTQYF. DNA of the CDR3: TGTGCCAGCAGCCAGGGATTGGATACGCAGTATTTT.